The TCR beta chain under discussion was sequenced for a study of vaccination effects on CD4 cells after COVID-19. At the level of the study: With the ViraFEST assay, the study expanded antigen-specific CD4+ T cells using viral peptide pools, then sequenced them.

Scientists isolated CD4+ T cells after an approximately 9-day culture period ended. The table came from immunoSEQ multiplex PCR; TCRdb's copy has only in-frame clones and leaves some out. The sample records tens of thousands of clones, 50% to 80% being singletons. Trimming removed 10 bases from V and 1 base from J; junction bases left unmatched: 18. Germline-derived CDR1 and CDR2 are SGHNT and YYREEE (reference sequence). This CDR3 region has 17 residues. About this clone: Its antigen is still unknown.

This TCR came from a human donor who received a COVID-19 vaccine. This sample comprised CD4+ T cells from PBMCs cultured without peptide, obtained before COVID-19 vaccination. The genes are TRBV5-4 and TRBJ2-3; 7 nucleotides match TRBD2. The CDR3 DNA is TGTGCCCCATCCGGCTTACCCGGGGGGAGGGGCACAGATACGCAGTATTTT. Its protein is CAPSGLPGGRGTDTQYF.